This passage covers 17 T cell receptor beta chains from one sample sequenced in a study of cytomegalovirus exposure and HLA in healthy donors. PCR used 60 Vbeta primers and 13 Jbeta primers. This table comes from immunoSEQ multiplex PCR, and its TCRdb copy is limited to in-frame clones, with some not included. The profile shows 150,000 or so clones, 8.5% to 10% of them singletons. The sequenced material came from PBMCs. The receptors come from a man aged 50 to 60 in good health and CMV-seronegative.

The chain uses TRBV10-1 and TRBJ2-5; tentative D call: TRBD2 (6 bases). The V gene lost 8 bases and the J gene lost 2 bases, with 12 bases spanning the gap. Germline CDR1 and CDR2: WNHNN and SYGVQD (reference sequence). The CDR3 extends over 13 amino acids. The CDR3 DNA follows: TGCGCCAGCCGTCCGGCGGGACAAGAGACCCAGTACTTC. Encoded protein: CASRPAGQETQYF.

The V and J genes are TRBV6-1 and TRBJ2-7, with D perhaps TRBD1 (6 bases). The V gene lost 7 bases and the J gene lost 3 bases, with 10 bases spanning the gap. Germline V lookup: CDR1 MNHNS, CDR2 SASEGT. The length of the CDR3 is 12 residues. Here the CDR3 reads CASTDRIYEQYF. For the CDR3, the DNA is TGTGCCAGCACCGACAGGATCTACGAGCAGTACTTC.

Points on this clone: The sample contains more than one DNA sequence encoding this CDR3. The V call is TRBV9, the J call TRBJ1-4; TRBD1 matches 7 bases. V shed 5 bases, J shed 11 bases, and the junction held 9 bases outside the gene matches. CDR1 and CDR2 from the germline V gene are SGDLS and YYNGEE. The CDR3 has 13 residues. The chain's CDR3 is CASRRDSEEKLFF. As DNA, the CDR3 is TGTGCCAGCAGGCGGGACAGTGAGGAGAAACTGTTTTTT.

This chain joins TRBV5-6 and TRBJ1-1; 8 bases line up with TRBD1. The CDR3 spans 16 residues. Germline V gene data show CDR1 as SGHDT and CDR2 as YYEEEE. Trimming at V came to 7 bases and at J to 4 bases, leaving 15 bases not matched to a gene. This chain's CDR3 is CASQPPYRQGFTEAFF. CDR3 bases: TGTGCCAGCCAGCCCCCCTATAGACAGGGGTTCACTGAAGCTTTCTTT.

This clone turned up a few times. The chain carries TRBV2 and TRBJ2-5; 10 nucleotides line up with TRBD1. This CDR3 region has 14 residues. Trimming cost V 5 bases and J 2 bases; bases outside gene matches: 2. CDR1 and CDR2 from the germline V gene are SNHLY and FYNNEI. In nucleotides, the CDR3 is TGTGCCAGCAGTTGGACAGGGGGACAAGAGACCCAGTACTTC. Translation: CASSWTGGQETQYF.

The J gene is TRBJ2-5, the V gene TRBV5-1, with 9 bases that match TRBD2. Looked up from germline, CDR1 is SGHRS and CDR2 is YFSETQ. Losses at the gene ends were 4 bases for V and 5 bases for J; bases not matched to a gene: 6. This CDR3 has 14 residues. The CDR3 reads CASSLGLAFETQYF. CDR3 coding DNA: TGCGCCAGCAGCCTGGGACTAGCATTTGAGACCCAGTACTTC.

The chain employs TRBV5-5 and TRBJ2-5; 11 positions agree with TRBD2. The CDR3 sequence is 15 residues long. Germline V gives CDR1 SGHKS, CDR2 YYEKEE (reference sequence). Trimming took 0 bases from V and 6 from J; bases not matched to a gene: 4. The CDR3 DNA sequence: TGTGCCAGCAGCTTGGCGGGACTAGCGGTACAGACCCAGTACTTC. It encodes CASSLAGLAVQTQYF.

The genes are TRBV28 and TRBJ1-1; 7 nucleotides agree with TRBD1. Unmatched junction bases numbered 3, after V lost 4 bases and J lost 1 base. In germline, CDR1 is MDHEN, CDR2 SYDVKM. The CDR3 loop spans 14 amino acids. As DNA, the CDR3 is TGTGCCAGCAGTTACAGGGGAGGGAACACTGAAGCTTTCTTT. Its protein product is CASSYRGGNTEAFF. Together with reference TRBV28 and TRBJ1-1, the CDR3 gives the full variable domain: DVKVTQSSRYLVKRTGEKVFLECVQDMDHENMFWYRQDPGLGLRLIYFSYDVKMKEKGDIPEGYSVSREKKERFSLILESASTNQTSMYLCASSYRGGNTEAFFGQGTRLTVV.

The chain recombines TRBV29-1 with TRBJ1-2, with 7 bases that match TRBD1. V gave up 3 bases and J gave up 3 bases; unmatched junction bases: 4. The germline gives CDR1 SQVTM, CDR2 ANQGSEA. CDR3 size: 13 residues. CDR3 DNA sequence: TGCAGCGTTGATGGAGGGGGCGACTATGGCTACACCTTC. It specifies CSVDGGGDYGYTF. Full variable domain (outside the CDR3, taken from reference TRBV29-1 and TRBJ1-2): SAVISQKPSRDICQRGTSLTIQCQVDSQVTMMFWYRQQPGQSLTLIATANQGSEATYESGFVIDKFPISRPNLTFSTLTVSNMSPEDSSIYLCSVDGGGDYGYTFGSGTRLTVV.

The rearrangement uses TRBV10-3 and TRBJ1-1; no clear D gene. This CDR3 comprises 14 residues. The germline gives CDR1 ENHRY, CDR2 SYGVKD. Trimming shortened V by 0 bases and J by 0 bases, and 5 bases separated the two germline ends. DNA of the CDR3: TGTGCCATCAGTGAGTCGGCTTTGAACACTGAAGCTTTCTTT. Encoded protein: CAISESALNTEAFF.

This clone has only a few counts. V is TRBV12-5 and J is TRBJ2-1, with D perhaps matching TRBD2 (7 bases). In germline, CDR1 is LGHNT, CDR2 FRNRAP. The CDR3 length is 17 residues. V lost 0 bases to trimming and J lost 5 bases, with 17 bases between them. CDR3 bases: TGTGCTAGTGGTTTGGTATCTACCGGGGGGCTAAACAATGAGCAGTTCTTC. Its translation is CASGLVSTGGLNNEQFF.

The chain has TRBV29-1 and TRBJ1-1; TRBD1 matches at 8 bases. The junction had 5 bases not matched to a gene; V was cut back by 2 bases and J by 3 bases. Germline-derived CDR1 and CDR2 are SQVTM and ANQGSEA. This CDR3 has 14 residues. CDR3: CSVERGTGYTEAFF. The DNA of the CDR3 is TGCAGCGTTGAAAGGGGGACAGGTTACACTGAAGCTTTCTTT.

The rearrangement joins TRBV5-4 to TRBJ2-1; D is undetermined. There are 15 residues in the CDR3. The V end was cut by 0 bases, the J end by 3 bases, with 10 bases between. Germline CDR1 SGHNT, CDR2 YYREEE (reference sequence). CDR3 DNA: TGTGCCAGCAGCTTGGATCAGGAAATCTACAATGAGCAGTTCTTC. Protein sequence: CASSLDQEIYNEQFF.

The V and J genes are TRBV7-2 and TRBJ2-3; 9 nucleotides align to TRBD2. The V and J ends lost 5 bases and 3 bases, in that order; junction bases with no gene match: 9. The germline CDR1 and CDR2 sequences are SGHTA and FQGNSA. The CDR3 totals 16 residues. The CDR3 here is CASSREGRGGTDTQYF. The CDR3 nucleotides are TGTGCCAGCAGCCGAGAGGGGCGGGGGGGAACAGATACGCAGTATTTT.

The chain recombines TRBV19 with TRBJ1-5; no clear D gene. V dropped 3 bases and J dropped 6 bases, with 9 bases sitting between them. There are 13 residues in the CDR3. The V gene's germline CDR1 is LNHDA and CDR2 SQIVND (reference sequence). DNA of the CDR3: TGTGCCAGTAGTATGGCCCGGGGTCAGCCCCAGCATTTT. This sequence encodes CASSMARGQPQHF.

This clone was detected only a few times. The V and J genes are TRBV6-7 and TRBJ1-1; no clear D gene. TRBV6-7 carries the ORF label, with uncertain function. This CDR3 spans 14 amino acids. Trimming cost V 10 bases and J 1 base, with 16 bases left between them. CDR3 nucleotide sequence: TGTGCCATTATAGATTCCGGTTCGAACACTGAAGCTTTCTTT. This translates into CAIIDSGSNTEAFF.

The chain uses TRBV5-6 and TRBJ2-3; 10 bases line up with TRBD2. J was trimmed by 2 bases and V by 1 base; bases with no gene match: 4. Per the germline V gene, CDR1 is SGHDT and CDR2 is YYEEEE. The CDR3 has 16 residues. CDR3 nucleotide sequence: TGTGCCAGCAGCTTGAGGCTAGCGGGGGCCACAGATACGCAGTATTTT. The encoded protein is CASSLRLAGATDTQYF.